This passage covers 25 T cell receptor beta chains from one sample sequenced in a study of T-cell reconstitution after alpha-beta-depleted transplantation in children. Library preparation (for TCRbeta) was performed with unique molecular identifiers. In TCRdb, the PCR reads were re-called with MiXCR into one record per CDR3 protein. The sample has about 610,000 distinct CDR3 sequences, 10% to 13% seen once; the top ten hold about 4%. This sample comprised PBMCs from the stem cell graft donor, obtained from the stem cell graft. The receptors derive from a human donor who donated a stem cell graft to a child with acute myeloid leukemia.

The rearrangement uses TRBV7-2 and TRBJ2-5, with a possible D match to TRBD2 (6 bases). Looked up from germline, CDR1 is SGHTA and CDR2 is FQGNSA. The V end lost 4 bases, the J end lost 2 bases, and 20 bases lay between the germline ends. This CDR3 spans 17 amino acids. The CDR3 region is CASSSVAVMAFQETQYF. The CDR3 nucleotides read TGTGCCAGCAGCTCCGTAGCGGTTATGGCTTTTCAAGAGACCCAGTACTTC.

The CDR3 region is CASSFKLAGSEQYF. The CDR3, as DNA: TGTGCCAGCAGCTTTAAACTAGCGGGTTCCGAGCAGTACTTC. This sequence joins TRBV7-9 and TRBJ2-7; 9 positions agree with TRBD2. The CDR3 is 14 residues long. Germline CDR1 SEHNR, CDR2 FQNEAQ (reference sequence). V shed 3 bases, J shed 6 bases, and the junction held 6 bases outside the gene matches.

This clonotype has just a few counts. J is TRBJ2-1 and V is TRBV10-3; D is possibly TRBD2 (7 bases). Trimming shortened V by 0 bases and J by 5 bases, and 17 bases separated the two germline ends. This CDR3 region has 17 residues. In germline, CDR1 is ENHRY, CDR2 SYGVKD. The CDR3 loop is CAISESVGLGTNNEQFF. For the CDR3, the DNA is TGTGCCATCAGTGAGTCAGTAGGACTAGGGACAAACAATGAGCAGTTCTTC.

As concerns this clonotype: A much bigger clone sits one base away, suggesting this may be a read error. The CDR3 ends on some other residue instead of the conserved phenylalanine or tryptophan, so this is likely a read error. The rearrangement joins TRBV6-1 to TRBJ1-1; D gene unclear. V shed 6 bases and J shed 4 bases, with 15 bases lying between them. The CDR3 is made up of 14 amino acids. Germline V lookup: CDR1 MNHNS, CDR2 SASEGT. The CDR3 nucleotides read TGTGCCAGCAGCCCCCGACTTGAACTCACTGAAGCTTTCGTT. It yields the protein CASSPRLELTEAFV.

The chain couples TRBV29-1 to TRBJ2-3, with D perhaps matching TRBD2 (6 bases). Trimming pared 5 bases from V and 0 bases from J, leaving 12 bases between. The CDR3 runs 14 residues. Germline CDR1 and CDR2: SQVTM and ANQGSEA. The CDR3 bases are TGCAGCGTTAGGCGGGACTTTAGCACAGATACGCAGTATTTT. This translates into CSVRRDFSTDTQYF.

This clonotype appeared a few times. The gene calls are TRBV4-3 and TRBJ2-3; TRBD2 agrees at 10 bases. The CDR3 is 16 amino acids. J lost 7 bases, V lost 0 bases, and 7 bases had no gene match. Germline CDR1 LGHNA, CDR2 YSLEER. This CDR3 is CASSQDASGSGNTQYF. The CDR3 coding sequence is TGCGCCAGCAGCCAAGATGCTAGCGGGAGTGGGAATACGCAGTATTTT.

The gene calls are TRBV7-8 and TRBJ2-1, with 9 positions matching TRBD2. The germline CDR1 and CDR2 sequences are SGHVS and FQNEAQ. Losses at the gene ends were 4 bases for V and 8 bases for J; bases not matched to a gene: 12. The CDR3 runs to 16 residues. In DNA, the CDR3 is TGTGCCAGCAGCTCATTAGCGGGAGCAAGTGGCTATGAGCAGTTCTTC. It yields the protein CASSSLAGASGYEQFF.

This clonotype came up a few times. This sequence joins TRBV2 and TRBJ2-2; 10 bases align to TRBD1. With V trimmed by 5 bases and J by 6 bases, 15 bases remained unmatched. This CDR3 spans 18 amino acids. CDR1 SNHLY and CDR2 FYNNEI come from the germline V gene. CDR3 loop: CASSRGQGGLDRAGELFF. In DNA, the CDR3 is TGTGCCAGCAGTAGAGGACAGGGGGGCCTCGATAGAGCCGGGGAGCTGTTTTTT.

The rearrangement links TRBV10-3 to TRBJ2-3; the match to TRBD2 covers 14 bases. CDR1 is ENHRY and CDR2 is SYGVKD in the germline V gene. The ends lost 10 bases at V and 2 bases at J; junction bases unmatched: 5. This CDR3 is 15 amino acids long. CDR3 nucleotide sequence: TGTGCCAGTAGACTAGCGGGAGGGTCCACAGATACGCAGTATTTT. Translation gives CASRLAGGSTDTQYF.

This clonotype was seen a handful of times. The chain joins TRBV27 to TRBJ2-7; TRBD2 matches 8 bases. Germline loops: CDR1 MNHEY, CDR2 SMNVEV (reference sequence). The CDR3 length is 14 residues. Trimming took 7 bases from V and 2 from J; bases not matched to a gene: 7. CDR3 amino acids: CASTGLAGTYEQYF. In nucleotides, the CDR3 is TGTGCCAGCACGGGGCTAGCGGGTACCTACGAGCAGTACTTC.

The sample holds a few counts of this clonotype. The rearrangement links TRBV3-1 to TRBJ2-7, with TRBD2 as a possible D gene (5 bases). CDR3 length: 13 residues. Looked up from germline, CDR1 is LGHDT and CDR2 is YNNKEL (reference sequence). Trimming removed 1 base at V and 4 bases at J, with 8 bases between. CDR3: CASSQAPGYEQYF. The CDR3 DNA reads as TGTGCCAGCAGCCAAGCCCCGGGGTACGAGCAGTACTTC.

In its sample, this clonotype was seen many times. The rearrangement links TRBV6-2 or TRBV6-3 to TRBJ2-1; 10 nucleotides line up with TRBD2. Germline-derived CDR1 and CDR2 are MNHEY and SVGEGT. The CDR3 runs 15 residues. The V gene end was trimmed by 2 bases and the J gene end by 4 bases; junction bases not matched to a gene: 2. CDR3 protein: CASSYVGLAYNEQFF. The CDR3 nucleotides are TGTGCCAGCAGTTACGTGGGACTAGCGTACAATGAGCAGTTCTTC.

This clonotype has ten or more counts. This chain connects TRBV4-2 to TRBJ2-7, with TRBD2 matching over 13 bases. The CDR3 extends over 16 amino acids. V trimming: 4 bases; J trimming: 4 bases; junction bases outside the gene matches: 7. Germline values: CDR1 LGHNA, CDR2 YNFKEQ. The CDR3 region is CASSRLGLAGEYEQYF. CDR3 bases: TGTGCCAGCAGCCGCCTCGGACTAGCGGGAGAGTACGAGCAGTACTTC.

This clonotype was observed a handful of times. V gene TRBV7-6 combines with J gene TRBJ2-5, with 8 bases that match TRBD2. Germline lookup yields CDR1 SGHVS and CDR2 FNYEAQ. The CDR3 totals 15 residues. V was pared by 0 bases and J by 2 bases, with 2 bases of the junction left unmatched. The CDR3 DNA follows: TGTGCCAGCAGCTTAGCGACTAGCGAACAAGAGACCCAGTACTTC. Amino acid sequence: CASSLATSEQETQYF.

This clonotype was recorded many times. The chain is built from TRBV20-1 and TRBJ2-5, with 7 positions matching TRBD1. CDR3 length: 15 residues. Germline CDR1 DFQATT, CDR2 SNEGSKA (reference sequence). J lost 5 bases, V lost 1 base, and 10 bases had no gene match. The CDR3 reads CSARVETGLGETQYF. The DNA for the CDR3 is TGCAGTGCTAGAGTAGAGACAGGGCTCGGGGAGACCCAGTACTTC.

This clonotype showed up many times. The rearrangement links TRBV10-3 to TRBJ2-5; no clear D gene. V lost 8 bases to trimming and J lost 1 base, with 5 bases between them. CDR3 length equals 11 residues. Germline V lookup: CDR1 ENHRY, CDR2 SYGVKD. CDR3: CAIGPQETQYF. The CDR3 nucleotides read TGTGCCATCGGTCCCCAAGAGACCCAGTACTTC.

V gene TRBV6-2 or TRBV6-3 combines with J gene TRBJ2-7; possibly TRBD1 for D (6 bases). Trimming shortened V by 8 bases and J by 6 bases, and 14 bases separated the two germline ends. Germline CDR1 reads MNHEY; CDR2 reads SVGEGT. The CDR3 extends over 12 amino acids. The CDR3 spells CASSVGAFEQYF. The DNA of the CDR3 is TGTGCCAGCTCGGTGGGGGCGTTCGAGCAGTACTTC.

The chain links TRBV29-1 to TRBJ2-7, with 10 bases identical to TRBD2. Per the germline V gene, CDR1 is SQVTM and CDR2 is ANQGSEA. V lost 7 bases and J lost 2; bases outside the gene matches: 17. This CDR3 region has 17 residues. In nucleotides, the CDR3 is TGCAGCGGCACCAGGGACTCACCTGGACTAGCGGCCTACGAGCAGTACTTC. Translation: CSGTRDSPGLAAYEQYF.

This clonotype turned up a few times. The J gene is TRBJ2-7, the V gene TRBV28; 8 nucleotides match TRBD2. The CDR3 is 14 residues long. CDR1 and CDR2 from the germline V gene are MDHEN and SYDVKM. Losses at the gene ends were 5 bases for V and 3 bases for J; bases not matched to a gene: 6. The CDR3 protein is CASSLGTRVYEQYF. Written as DNA, the CDR3 is TGTGCCAGCAGTCTAGGGACTAGGGTCTACGAGCAGTACTTC.

This clonotype appeared a few times. This chain connects TRBV30 to TRBJ1-1, with D hard to call. The CDR3 runs to 13 residues. V lost 4 bases to trimming and J lost 3 bases, with 12 bases between them. Per germline, CDR1 GTSNPN and CDR2 SVGIG (reference sequence). In nucleotides, the CDR3 is TGTGCCTGGACCTTAGGGAGGGACACTGAAGCTTTCTTT. Its translation: CAWTLGRDTEAFF.

The V and J genes are TRBV18 and TRBJ1-1; D is possibly TRBD1 (5 bases). There are 19 residues in the CDR3. The V gene's germline CDR1 is KGHSH and CDR2 LQKENI. Trimming removed 3 bases at V and 5 bases at J, with 28 bases between. The CDR3: CASSPLQASWGAPPTEAFF. CDR3 DNA: TGTGCCAGCTCACCTCTACAGGCCAGTTGGGGCGCCCCGCCTACTGAAGCTTTCTTT.

On this clonotype itself: The CDR3 end shows no conserved phenylalanine or tryptophan, and so a read error is likely. The chain joins TRBV5-4 to TRBJ1-3, with a tentative D call TRBD1 (5 bases). This CDR3 has 15 residues. The V end was cut by 6 bases, the J end by 2 bases, with 15 bases between. From germline, CDR1 is SGHNT and CDR2 YYREEE (reference sequence). Written as DNA, the CDR3 is TGTGCCAGCACCAAAGACAGTTCTCCTGGAAACACCATATATTGT. Amino acid sequence: CASTKDSSPGNTIYC.

The chain links TRBV29-1 to TRBJ2-1, with 7 bases that match TRBD1. The CDR3 spans 16 residues. The V gene end was trimmed by 4 bases and the J gene end by 0 bases; junction bases not matched to a gene: 9. The germline gives CDR1 SQVTM, CDR2 ANQGSEA. The CDR3 bases are TGCAGCGTTGCAAGGGACAGCCTTAGCTCCTACAATGAGCAGTTCTTC. It encodes CSVARDSLSSYNEQFF.

This clonotype was observed at least ten times. The rearrangement joins TRBV20-1 to TRBJ2-7; TRBD2 is a possible D gene (5 bases). With 0 bases removed from V and 3 bases from J, the gap between germline ends came to 9 bases. The CDR3 has 13 amino acids. CDR1 and CDR2 (germline): DFQATT, SNEGSKA (reference sequence). The CDR3 reads CSARDSSSYEQYF. CDR3 sequence (DNA): TGCAGTGCTAGAGATTCTAGCAGCTACGAGCAGTACTTC.

This clonotype came up many times. This sequence joins TRBV24-1 and TRBJ2-4; 10 bases line up with TRBD1. Germline lookup yields CDR1 KGHDR and CDR2 SFDVKD. With V trimmed by 4 bases and J by 7 bases, 3 bases remained unmatched. This CDR3 is built from 14 residues. As DNA, the CDR3 is TGTGCCACCAGTGAGGGACAGGGGATCAACATTCAGTACTTC. It is translated as CATSEGQGINIQYF.